Listed here are 22 T cell receptor beta chains from one sample, sequenced in a study of post-analysis software for immune sequencing data. Regarding the study as a whole: Patients carried roughly 5 TRBV segments more frequently than controls did, and TRBV5-6, TRBV5-1 and TRBV20-1 were among them.

Libraries were made from TCR beta cDNA, and they carried unique molecular identifiers. Using its own MiXCR run on the PCR reads, TCRdb lists one record per CDR3 protein. The sample has hundreds of thousands of distinct CDR3 sequences; approximately 53% are singletons. These receptors are not linked to any known antigen. Sequences were obtained from blood. These receptors were taken from a girl aged 10 to 17 with multiple sclerosis.

The chain has TRBV29-1 and TRBJ1-2; D call uncertain. The germline V and J ends were trimmed by 1 base and 0 bases, with 9 bases remaining between them. Germline V CDR1 and CDR2: SQVTM, ANQGSEA. CDR3 length equals 14 residues. The CDR3 region has the DNA TGCAGCGTTGAAGGGCAGGCGACTAACTATGGCTACACCTTC. Its protein product is CSVEGQATNYGYTF. The variable domain in full, with the rest retrieved from reference TRBV29-1 and TRBJ1-2, is SAVISQKPSRDICQRGTSLTIQCQVDSQVTMMFWYRQQPGQSLTLIATANQGSEATYESGFVIDKFPISRPNLTFSTLTVSNMSPEDSSIYLCSVEGQATNYGYTFGSGTRLTVV.

This clonotype was counted only a few times. The chain employs TRBV6-5 and TRBJ2-2; D tentatively reads TRBD1 or TRBD2 (5 bases each). Germline assignment: CDR1 MNHEY and CDR2 SVGAGI. V shed 2 bases and J shed 7 bases, with 11 bases lying between them. The CDR3 runs to 14 residues. The CDR3 loop reads CASSYRGRVGELFF. CDR3 coding DNA: TGTGCCAGCAGTTACAGGGGACGGGTCGGGGAGCTGTTTTTT.

The chain is built from TRBV6-6 and TRBJ2-5, with D possibly matching TRBD2 (5 bases). Trimming removed 2 bases from V and 4 bases from J, with 8 bases in between. The CDR3 is 13 amino acids. The germline CDR1 and CDR2 sequences are MNHNY and SVGAGI (reference sequence). In nucleotides, the CDR3 is TGTGCCAGCAGTTACAGCGCGGGAGAGACCCAGTACTTC. Its protein product is CASSYSAGETQYF.

About this clonotype: A read error may account for a junction end that differs from germline. This chain connects TRBV5-1 to TRBJ1-2; D might be TRBD1 (5 bases). Per germline, CDR1 SGHRS and CDR2 YFSETQ. The CDR3 is made up of 13 amino acids. The CDR3 region has the DNA TGTGCCAGCAGCTTGGTACGGGGGTATGGCTACACCTTC. Its translation is CASSLVRGYGYTF.

This clonotype was detected once. The V call is TRBV3-1, the J call TRBJ2-3; 10 nucleotides match TRBD2. Germline V gene sequence: CDR1 LGHDT, CDR2 YNNKEL (reference sequence). Trimming cost V 1 base and J 1 base; bases outside gene matches: 2. This CDR3 has 16 residues. The CDR3 loop is CASSQAGTSGTDTQYF. In DNA form, the CDR3 reads TGTGCCAGCAGCCAAGCTGGGACTAGCGGCACAGATACGCAGTATTTT.

This chain joins TRBV11-3 and TRBJ2-3, with D possibly called TRBD1 or TRBD2 (5 bases each). The CDR3 runs 16 residues. V lost 3 bases, J lost 3 bases, and 16 bases lay in between. CDR1 and CDR2 from the germline V gene are SGHNT and YENEEA. CDR3 region: CASSFAGAVGTDTQYF. The CDR3 region has the DNA TGTGCCAGCAGCTTCGCCGGGGCGGTAGGAACAGATACGCAGTATTTT.

The chain recombines TRBV5-1 with TRBJ2-3; perhaps TRBD2 as D (5 bases). The CDR3 runs 14 residues. V lost 4 bases, J lost 4 bases, and 13 bases lay in between. CDR1 is SGHRS, CDR2 YFSETQ, per germline. Here the CDR3 reads CASSPRGRADTQYF. CDR3 DNA: TGCGCCAGCAGCCCACGGGGTCGGGCAGATACGCAGTATTTT.

This clonotype has just one count. The chain is built from TRBV5-6 and TRBJ2-6, with TRBD1 identical over 9 bases. Germline-derived CDR1 and CDR2 are SGHDT and YYEEEE. The length of the CDR3 is 15 residues. The V and J ends lost 4 bases and 3 bases, in that order; junction bases with no gene match: 2. This CDR3 is CASSGTGIGANVLTF. The CDR3 DNA reads TGTGCCAGCAGCGGGACAGGGATTGGGGCCAACGTCCTGACTTTC.

The rearrangement joins TRBV6-5 to TRBJ1-1; D not certain. The CDR3 has 13 residues. With 5 bases removed from V and 4 bases from J, the gap between germline ends came to 11 bases. CDR1 and CDR2 (germline): MNHEY, SVGAGI. The DNA for the CDR3 is TGTGCCAGCAGTAGGGTAGTGGGCACTGAAGCTTTCTTT. The encoded protein is CASSRVVGTEAFF.

The chain carries TRBV10-3 and TRBJ1-1, with TRBD1 matching 11 bases. CDR3 length equals 13 residues. Trimming took 10 bases from V and 6 from J; bases not matched to a gene: 7. Germline V gene data show CDR1 as ENHRY and CDR2 as SYGVKD. The CDR3 DNA sequence: TGTGCCACCGCGGGACAGGGGGTCCCTGAAGCTTTCTTT. This gives the protein CATAGQGVPEAFF.

This clonotype has just a few counts. The chain has TRBV5-1 and TRBJ2-7; no definite D call. The CDR3 covers 14 residues. The germline V gene encodes CDR1 SGHRS and CDR2 YFSETQ. V was cut by 4 bases and J by 3 bases, with 14 bases left in between. The CDR3 sequence: CASSLPNGIYEQYF. CDR3 bases: TGCGCCAGCAGCCTCCCAAATGGGATCTACGAGCAGTACTTC.

This clonotype was recorded a few times. The V gene is TRBV7-3, the J gene TRBJ2-1; 7 bases fit TRBD2. The CDR3 is 15 residues long. Looked up from germline, CDR1 is SGHTA and CDR2 is FQGTGA. Trimming removed 4 bases from V and 0 bases from J; junction bases left unmatched: 3. The CDR3 spells CASSSGLHSYNEQFF. The CDR3 DNA sequence: TGTGCCAGCAGCTCGGGACTACACTCCTACAATGAGCAGTTCTTC. The whole variable domain, remainder taken from reference TRBV7-3 and TRBJ2-1, is GAGVSQTPSNKVTEKGKYVELRCDPISGHTALYWYRQSLGQGPEFLIYFQGTGAADDSGLPNDRFFAVRPEGSVSTLKIQRTERGDSAVYLCASSSGLHSYNEQFFGPGTRLTVL.

The rearrangement uses TRBV11-2 and TRBJ2-1; D is unresolved. The CDR3 covers 15 residues. Trimming pared 3 bases from V and 3 bases from J, leaving 12 bases between. The germline gives CDR1 SGHAT, CDR2 FQNNGV. CDR3 amino acids: CASSFSQPGYNEQFF. Here the CDR3 DNA reads TGTGCCAGCAGCTTTTCCCAACCCGGCTACAATGAGCAGTTCTTC.

The genes are TRBV29-1 and TRBJ2-3, with TRBD2 identical over 12 bases. V shed 2 bases, J shed 2 bases, and the junction held 8 bases outside the gene matches. There are 17 residues in the CDR3. In germline, CDR1 is SQVTM, CDR2 ANQGSEA. The CDR3 coding sequence is TGCAGCGTTGAATCCAGACTAGCGGGGGCGCCCACAGATACGCAGTATTTT. Protein sequence: CSVESRLAGAPTDTQYF.

V and J are TRBV6-5 and TRBJ1-2; weak D call: TRBD1 (6 bases). Germline V lookup: CDR1 MNHEY, CDR2 SVGAGI. The CDR3 spans 16 residues. V was shortened by 4 bases and J by 8 bases, with 23 bases between the two germline ends. CDR3 DNA: TGTGCCAGCAGTTCCCCGGGGGCAGGATCTGTGGCGGGCTACACCTTC. This codes for CASSSPGAGSVAGYTF.

In nucleotides, the CDR3 is TGTGCCAGCAGCTTGTGGGTTAAGGACGATGGCTACACCTTC. Translated, it gives CASSLWVKDDGYTF. The chain uses TRBV7-9 and TRBJ1-2; D not resolved. The CDR3 length is 14 residues. Trimming shortened V by 3 bases and J by 6 bases, and 14 bases separated the two germline ends. Germline CDR1 and CDR2: SEHNR and FQNEAQ (reference sequence). The whole variable domain, filled in from reference TRBV7-9 and TRBJ1-2, reads DTGVSQNPRHKITKRGQNVTFRCDPISEHNRLYWYRQTLGQGPEFLTYFQNEAQLEKSRLLSDRFSAERPKGSFSTLEIQRTEQGDSAMYLCASSLWVKDDGYTFGSGTRLTVV.

The rearrangement joins TRBV3-1 to TRBJ1-5; no firm D call. The CDR3 sequence is 12 residues long. Trimming removed 4 bases at V and 4 bases at J, with 5 bases between. The germline gives CDR1 LGHDT, CDR2 YNNKEL (reference sequence). The CDR3 sequence is CASSRLNQPQHF. CDR3 DNA: TGTGCCAGCAGCCGCCTGAATCAGCCCCAGCATTTT.

The rearrangement joins TRBV7-3 to TRBJ2-1; 9 bases match TRBD2. V shed 5 bases, J shed 7 bases, and the junction held 12 bases outside the gene matches. The CDR3 runs 16 residues. Germline assignment: CDR1 SGHTA and CDR2 FQGTGA. The CDR3 spells CASSPVRASGVNEQFF. DNA of the CDR3: TGTGCCAGCAGCCCCGTAAGGGCTAGCGGGGTGAATGAGCAGTTCTTC. Complete variable domain (other parts from reference TRBV7-3 and TRBJ2-1): GAGVSQTPSNKVTEKGKYVELRCDPISGHTALYWYRQSLGQGPEFLIYFQGTGAADDSGLPNDRFFAVRPEGSVSTLKIQRTERGDSAVYLCASSPVRASGVNEQFFGPGTRLTVL.

This chain joins TRBV7-6 and TRBJ2-7; D unresolved. V lost 5 bases and J 2 bases, leaving 10 bases between the germline ends. The CDR3 is 13 residues long. Looked up from germline, CDR1 is SGHVS and CDR2 is FNYEAQ. CDR3 sequence (DNA): TGTGCCAGCAGCCCGGGTTTCACCTACGAGCAGTACTTC. It is translated as CASSPGFTYEQYF.

The chain joins TRBV25-1 to TRBJ2-7, with 7 nucleotides matching TRBD2. This CDR3 comprises 14 residues. The trim removed 2 bases at V and 2 bases at J, leaving 3 bases unmatched. CDR1 and CDR2 from the germline V gene are MGHDK and SYGVNS. In DNA, the CDR3 is TGTGCCAGCAGTGAAAGGGCGGGAGCCTACGAGCAGTACTTC. Residues: CASSERAGAYEQYF.

The chain links TRBV4-1 to TRBJ2-5; the D gene is possibly TRBD2 (6 bases). Deletions cut 1 base from V and 5 bases from J, with 11 bases between. The length of the CDR3 is 14 residues. Germline CDR1 reads MGHRA; CDR2 reads YSYEKL. CDR3 coding DNA: TGCGCCAGCAGCCAAGGAGGGACTCTGGAGACCCAGTACTTC. It yields the protein CASSQGGTLETQYF.

This chain uses TRBV7-9 with TRBJ2-7; TRBD1 matches 9 bases. The CDR3 has 18 residues. V was pared by 4 bases and J by 0 bases, with 13 bases of the junction left unmatched. Germline V gene sequence: CDR1 SEHNR, CDR2 FQNEAQ (reference sequence). The CDR3 protein is CASSSTGLRTGVSYEQYF. The CDR3 DNA reads TGTGCCAGCAGCTCCACCGGCCTTAGGACAGGGGTCTCCTACGAGCAGTACTTC.